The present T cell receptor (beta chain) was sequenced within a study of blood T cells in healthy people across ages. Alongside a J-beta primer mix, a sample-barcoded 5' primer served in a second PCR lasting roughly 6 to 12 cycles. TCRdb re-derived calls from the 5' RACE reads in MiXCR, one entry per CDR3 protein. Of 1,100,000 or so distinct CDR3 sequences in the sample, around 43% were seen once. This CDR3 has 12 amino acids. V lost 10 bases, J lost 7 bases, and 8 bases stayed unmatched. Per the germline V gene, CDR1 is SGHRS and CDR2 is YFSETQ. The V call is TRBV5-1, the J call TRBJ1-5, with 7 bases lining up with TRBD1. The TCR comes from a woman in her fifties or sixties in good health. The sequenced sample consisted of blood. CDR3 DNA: TGCGCCCCACAACAGGGGCGGCAGCCCCAGCATTTT. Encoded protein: CAPQQGRQPQHF.